Ten or more counts support the clone carrying this T cell receptor beta chain. The CDR3 has 15 amino acids. V lost 0 bases to trimming and J lost 4 bases, with 13 bases between them. CDR1 is SGHRS, CDR2 YFSETQ, per germline. The data are from a study of T-cell reconstitution after alpha-beta-depleted transplantation in children. Unique molecular identifiers were incorporated into the prepared TCRbeta library. TCRdb independently ran MiXCR on the PCR reads; one entry per CDR3 protein. This repertoire shows about 200,000 distinct CDR3 sequences, approximately 15% found once; its top ten account for about 12%.

The sample here was PBMCs from the stem cell graft donor, taken from the stem cell graft. The source of this sequence is a human donor who donated a stem cell graft to a child with acute lymphoblastic leukemia. The chain combines TRBV5-1 with TRBJ1-2, with D unclear. CDR3 DNA sequence: TGCGCCAGCAGCTTGGGACAACGTGTCGGCTATGGCTACACCTTC. It encodes CASSLGQRVGYGYTF. Supplemented by reference TRBV5-1 and TRBJ1-2, the full variable domain reads KAGVTQTPRYLIKTRGQQVTLSCSPISGHRSVSWYQQTPGQGLQFLFEYFSETQRNKGNFPGRFSGRQFSNSRSEMNVSTLELGDSALYLCASSLGQRVGYGYTFGSGTRLTVV.